These T cell receptor beta chains were read from a single sample in a study of cytomegalovirus exposure and HLA in healthy donors. Profiled with immunoSEQ multiplex PCR; TCRdb holds only in-frame clones, not every one. Of 140,000 to 150,000 clones detected, roughly 78% appear once; the ten largest clones hold 2.5% to 3%. What was sequenced was PBMCs. Every receptor here comes from a female donor in good health and CMV-seronegative. CDR3s include the opening cysteine and the closing phenylalanine or tryptophan. A row's size may be missing; if present it is once, few, many or a size class.

NA	TRBJ2-2	15	TRBV5-1	CASSLAQGNTGELFF
NA	TRBJ1-1	14	TRBV9	CASSARQGNTEAFF
NA	TRBJ2-2	17	TRBV27	CASSLLGATRNTGELFF
NA	TRBJ1-6	13	TRBV2	CASSTGHPSPLHF
few	TRBJ1-1	13	TRBV19	CASSIARSTEAFF
NA	TRBJ1-2	15	TRBV7-6	CASSSGQGTDYGYPF
NA	TRBJ2-2	15	TRBV7-2	CASSFSLAGTGELFF
NA	TRBJ2-2	15	TRBV6-5	CASSRTRVLTGELFF
NA	TRBJ2-3	15	TRBV9	CASSVGPRLLDTQYF
NA	TRBJ2-4	15	TRBV4-1	CASSQPTRAKNIQYF
once	TRBJ2-2	13	TRBV29-1	CSGRTSGYGELFF
NA	TRBJ1-6	16	TRBV5-1	CASSLAQGAPNSPLHF
few	TRBJ1-1	14	TRBV5-8	CANQRRGWNTEAFF
NA	TRBJ1-1	13	TRBV30	CAWSVVSSTEAFF
NA	TRBJ2-5	15	TRBV5-1	CASSGRAGGEETQYF
NA	TRBJ1-4	15	TRBV19	CASSIYTTPNEKLFF
NA	TRBJ2-1	15	TRBV5-1	CASSPLQGSYNEQFF
few	TRBJ1-1	16	TRBV30	CAWSVGQGRMNTEAFF
once	TRBJ1-1	11	TRBV20-1	CSARVGTEAFF